Sequencing of this T cell receptor beta chain was carried out in a study of blood T cell repertoires in COVID-19. The CDR3 has 12 residues. Germline CDR1 SGHKS, CDR2 YYEKEE (reference sequence). The ends were cut back, 7 bases at V and 6 bases at J, with 10 bases in the middle. Assay used: immunoSEQ multiplex PCR; TCRdb lists only in-frame clones, some missing. This table has 160,000 or so clones, roughly four fifths appearing once. The chain employs TRBV5-5 and TRBJ2-2; weak D call: TRBD1 (5 bases). Sequenced input: peripheral blood. The TCR comes from a human donor in a cohort sampled during active COVID-19. Written as DNA, the CDR3 is TGTGCCAGCTCCAGGGATTCCGGGGAGCTGTTTTTT. This sequence encodes CASSRDSGELFF.